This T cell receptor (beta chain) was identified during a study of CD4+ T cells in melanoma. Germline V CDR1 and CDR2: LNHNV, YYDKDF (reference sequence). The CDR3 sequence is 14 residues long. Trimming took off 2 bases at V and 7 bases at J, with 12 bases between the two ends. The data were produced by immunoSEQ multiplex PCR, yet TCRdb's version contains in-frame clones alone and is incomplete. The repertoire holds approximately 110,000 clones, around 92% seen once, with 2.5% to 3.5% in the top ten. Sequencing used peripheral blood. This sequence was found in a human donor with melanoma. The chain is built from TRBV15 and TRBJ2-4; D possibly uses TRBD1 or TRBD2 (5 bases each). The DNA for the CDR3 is TGTGCCACCAGCAGACCCGGGGCCGGGAACATTCAGTACTTC. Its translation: CATSRPGAGNIQYF.